The clone carrying this T cell receptor (beta chain) was picked up a small number of times. Its specificity is unknown. The authors reverse transcribed all of the isolated RNA, so sequencing captured expressed TCRB transcripts. Sequencing was performed with immunoSEQ multiplex PCR; in TCRdb, only in-frame clones are kept and a portion is missing. The data contain 810,000 or so clones, roughly 15% of them singletons. One heparinised draw of blood, averaging approximately 110 mL, came from each donor. It was via CD45RO/CCR7/CD25/CD127/CD95/CD27 that CD4+ naive, central memory, regulatory and stem cell-like memory cells were sorted. All of the sorted populations showed purity greater than 95%. The CDR3 sequence is 16 residues long. V lost 3 bases and J 1 base, leaving 15 bases between the germline ends. CDR1 is SGHRS and CDR2 is YFSETQ in the germline V gene. The entry originates in a study of beta chain features in type 1 diabetes. Findings of the study overall: At VDJ recombination sites, type 1 diabetes patients had fewer insertions and more deleted nucleotides.

The source of this sequence is a woman between 18 and 29 years old in good health. Sequences were obtained from naive CD4+ T cells from blood. V and J are TRBV5-1 and TRBJ2-3; possible D gene TRBD1, 5 bases. The CDR3 is CASSSTRALRTDTQYF. Written as DNA, the CDR3 is TGCGCCAGCAGCTCGACCAGGGCGTTGCGCACAGATACGCAGTATTTT.